The 12 T cell receptor beta chains in this list originate from one sample, sequenced in a study of T cell responses to AZD1222 COVID-19 vaccine. The assay was immunoSEQ multiplex PCR, and TCRdb's table has in-frame clones only and misses some. Seen here are fewer than 150,000 clones, more than 70% observed once, and the top ten hold almost 6.5%. Sample: peripheral blood, taken 28 days after the second AZD1222 dose. The receptors come from an adult who received the AZD1222 COVID-19 vaccine.

The chain links TRBV7-9 to TRBJ2-1; D might be TRBD1 (6 bases). Germline assignment: CDR1 SEHNR and CDR2 FQNEAQ (reference sequence). Trimming cost V 4 bases and J 10 bases, with 14 bases left between them. CDR3 length: 13 residues. This chain's CDR3 is CASSWRTDREQFF. The CDR3 DNA sequence: TGTGCCAGCAGCTGGCGGACAGATCGGGAGCAGTTCTTC.

The V gene is TRBV5-5, the J gene TRBJ2-7; D might be TRBD2 (6 bases). The CDR3 runs to 14 residues. Germline lookup yields CDR1 SGHKS and CDR2 YYEKEE (reference sequence). V shed 4 bases and J shed 5 bases, with 16 bases lying between them. CDR3 protein: CASSRGGVLNEQYF. In nucleotides, the CDR3 is TGTGCCAGCAGCCGAGGAGGGGTTTTGAACGAGCAGTACTTC.

The rearrangement uses TRBV11-3 and TRBJ2-1; 10 bases agree with TRBD2. J gave up 4 bases and V 8 bases, and 8 bases lay outside the gene matches. The CDR3 spans 15 residues. CDR1 SGHNT and CDR2 YENEEA come from the germline V gene. The CDR3 bases are TGTGCCAGCTCCGCAGCTAGCGGGGGATACAATGAGCAGTTCTTC. It codes for CASSAASGGYNEQFF.

Here the CDR3 DNA reads TGTGCCAGCAGCCTAACCGGGACAGGTCTTTCACCCCTCCACTTT. It specifies CASSLTGTGLSPLHF. This chain connects TRBV6-4 to TRBJ1-6; TRBD1 aligns across 8 bases. Germline CDR1 reads MRHNA; CDR2 reads SNTAGT. The trim removed 6 bases at V and 9 bases at J, leaving 10 bases unmatched. The CDR3 is 15 residues long.

The V gene is TRBV5-4, the J gene TRBJ1-2, with D possibly being TRBD1 (5 bases). With 4 bases removed from V and 4 bases from J, the gap between germline ends came to 14 bases. In germline, CDR1 is SGHNT, CDR2 YYREEE (reference sequence). The CDR3 is made up of 14 amino acids. The CDR3 region is CASSQGTSVYGYTF. Written as DNA, the CDR3 is TGTGCCAGCAGCCAAGGGACTAGCGTCTATGGCTACACCTTC.

The chain has TRBV5-1 and TRBJ2-5, with 8 bases fitting TRBD1. Germline-derived CDR1 and CDR2 are SGHRS and YFSETQ. CDR3 length: 14 residues. J lost 5 bases, V lost 2 bases, and 5 bases had no gene match. The CDR3 loop is CASSFQGAGETQYF. The CDR3 region has the DNA TGCGCCAGCAGCTTCCAGGGGGCCGGGGAGACCCAGTACTTC.

This chain joins TRBV14 and TRBJ1-1; D is undetermined. The germline V gene has CDR1 SGHDN and CDR2 FVKESK. The CDR3 length is 15 residues. The V end was cut by 1 base, the J end by 1 base, with 10 bases between. CDR3 in amino acids: CASSQGKGWNTEAFF. CDR3 DNA: TGTGCCAGCAGCCAAGGGAAGGGATGGAACACTGAAGCTTTCTTT.

The chain employs TRBV6-5 and TRBJ1-1; TRBD1 matches 8 bases. V was pared by 6 bases and J by 4 bases, with 10 bases of the junction left unmatched. The CDR3 has 15 residues. CDR1 and CDR2 from the germline V gene are MNHEY and SVGAGI. CDR3 amino acids: CASRTGTGITTEAFF. DNA for the CDR3: TGTGCCAGCAGAACCGGGACAGGAATAACCACTGAAGCTTTCTTT.

The chain links TRBV7-2 to TRBJ1-1; 7 positions match TRBD1. Per germline, CDR1 SGHTA and CDR2 FQGNSA. The CDR3 is 15 residues long. Trimming removed 3 bases from V and 5 bases from J; junction bases left unmatched: 9. Here the CDR3 DNA reads TGTGCCAGCAGCTTTTCAGGGGGGCTGGGGACTGAAGCTTTCTTT. Its protein product is CASSFSGGLGTEAFF.

The chain employs TRBV28 and TRBJ1-5, with D hard to call. This CDR3 contains 15 residues. CDR1 and CDR2 from the germline V gene are MDHEN and SYDVKM. V was cut by 2 bases and J by 6 bases, with 14 bases left in between. The CDR3 region is CASSLRLSGSQPQHF. The DNA for the CDR3 is TGTGCCAGCAGTTTACGTTTATCGGGATCTCAGCCCCAGCATTTT.

The chain links TRBV7-2 to TRBJ1-1; D ambiguous. Germline assignment: CDR1 SGHTA and CDR2 FQGNSA. This CDR3 comprises 13 residues. Trimming stripped 6 bases from V and 4 bases from J, with 12 bases between. The CDR3 loop reads CASRVSGPTEAFF. CDR3 nucleotide sequence: TGTGCCAGCAGGGTCAGCGGACCCACTGAAGCTTTCTTT.

This sequence joins TRBV7-8 and TRBJ1-2, with a weak D call TRBD1 (5 bases). Germline lookup yields CDR1 SGHVS and CDR2 FQNEAQ. CDR3 size: 13 residues. V lost 0 bases to trimming and J lost 5 bases, with 7 bases between them. CDR3 protein: CASSLAGLYGYTF. CDR3 bases: TGTGCCAGCAGCTTAGCGGGACTGTATGGCTACACCTTC. Full variable domain (rest looked up from reference TRBV7-8 and TRBJ1-2): GAGVSQSPRYKVAKRGQDVALRCDPISGHVSLFWYQQALGQGPEFLTYFQNEAQLDKSGLPSDRFFAERPEGSVSTLKIQRTQQEDSAVYLCASSLAGLYGYTFGSGTRLTVV.